Shown below are 11 T cell receptor beta chains from a single sample sequenced in a study of Ad26.COV2.S vaccination and SARS-CoV-2 variants. Treatment of the sample: 19 received Ad26.COV2.S at low or high dose, single or two shots; 5 received placebo; per-sample allocation not given. Sampling was performed 63 days after the first vaccine or placebo injection. Generated by immunoSEQ multiplex PCR, the TCRdb table keeps only in-frame clones and is missing some. The sample lists roughly 400,000 clones; 90% were seen once. The sequencing used peripheral blood, collected in a trial of Ad26.COV2.S vaccine versus placebo. The source is a person aged 18-65 years who received the Ad26.COV2.S COVID-19 vaccine or a placebo.

The CDR3 here is CASSLDLGGEQFF. CDR3 DNA sequence: TGTGCCAGCAGTCTGGACTTGGGGGGTGAGCAGTTCTTC. The V and J genes are TRBV25-1 and TRBJ2-1; a possible D gene is TRBD2 (6 bases). V lost 5 bases, J lost 9 bases, and 14 bases lay in between. CDR1 is MGHDK, CDR2 SYGVNS, per germline. The CDR3 runs to 13 residues. The full variable domain, with the rest looked up from reference TRBV25-1 and TRBJ2-1, is EADIYQTPRYLVIGTGKKITLECSQTMGHDKMYWYQQDPGMELHLIHYSYGVNSTEKGDLSSESTVSRIRTEHFPLTLESARPSHTSQYLCASSLDLGGEQFFGPGTRLTVL.

The chain carries TRBV6-5 and TRBJ2-5; D could derive from TRBD1 or TRBD2 (7 bases each). CDR1 MNHEY and CDR2 SVGAGI come from the germline V gene. With 4 bases removed from V and 7 bases from J, the gap between germline ends came to 16 bases. The CDR3 covers 14 residues. CDR3 protein: CASSSRDSGATQYF. For the CDR3, the DNA is TGTGCCAGCAGTTCGCGGGACAGCGGGGCGACCCAGTACTTC.

The rearrangement uses TRBV2 and TRBJ2-5; 8 nucleotides agree with TRBD2. V shed 8 bases and J 4 bases; nucleotides not matched to a gene: 3. The CDR3 is made up of 12 amino acids. Per germline, CDR1 SNHLY and CDR2 FYNNEI. Here the CDR3 DNA reads TGTGCCAGCCGACGGGGGGGAGAGACCCAGTACTTC. This translates into CASRRGGETQYF.

The chain employs TRBV6-2 or TRBV6-3 and TRBJ1-1, with D unclear. V was pared by 5 bases and J by 0 bases, with 7 bases between. The CDR3 extends over 13 amino acids. Germline CDR1 reads MNHEY; CDR2 reads SVGEGT. The DNA for the CDR3 is TGTGCCAGCAGTGCGACCATGAACACTGAAGCTTTCTTT. Its translation: CASSATMNTEAFF.

The chain uses TRBV18 and TRBJ2-6; 10 nucleotides agree with TRBD1. Germline V gene sequence: CDR1 KGHSH, CDR2 LQKENI. Trimming removed 3 bases from V and 0 bases from J; junction bases left unmatched: 8. The CDR3 is 19 residues long. The CDR3 protein is CASSPLMGQGYSGANVLTF. The DNA for the CDR3 is TGTGCCAGCTCACCGCTGATGGGACAGGGGTACTCTGGGGCCAACGTCCTGACTTTC.

This clone occurred once. This sequence joins TRBV18 and TRBJ2-7, with D perhaps matching TRBD1 (5 bases). Germline values: CDR1 KGHSH, CDR2 LQKENI. CDR3 size: 14 residues. Trimming took 2 bases from V and 7 from J, leaving 15 bases between them. CDR3 region: CASSPSGLRLEQYF. Written as DNA, the CDR3 is TGTGCCAGCTCACCATCAGGGCTGCGGCTGGAGCAGTACTTC.

This sequence joins TRBV28 and TRBJ1-1; tentative D call: TRBD1 (5 bases). The CDR3 spans 16 residues. Germline V gene lookup returns CDR1 MDHEN and CDR2 SYDVKM. V was pared by 3 bases and J by 0 bases, with 14 bases between. CDR3 loop: CASSFTKGQMNTEAFF. DNA of the CDR3: TGTGCCAGCAGTTTCACCAAGGGGCAGATGAACACTGAAGCTTTCTTT. Based on the CDR3 plus reference TRBV28 and TRBJ1-1, the full variable domain is DVKVTQSSRYLVKRTGEKVFLECVQDMDHENMFWYRQDPGLGLRLIYFSYDVKMKEKGDIPEGYSVSREKKERFSLILESASTNQTSMYLCASSFTKGQMNTEAFFGQGTRLTVV.

The sample holds one count of this clone. This rearrangement joins TRBV5-4 to TRBJ2-1, with D maybe TRBD2 (6 bases). This CDR3 has 13 residues. From germline, CDR1 is SGHNT and CDR2 YYREEE (reference sequence). V lost 4 bases, J lost 9 bases, and 14 bases lay in between. The CDR3 spells CASSGSRGIEQFF. The CDR3, as DNA: TGTGCCAGCAGCGGCTCCCGGGGGATTGAGCAGTTCTTC.

This clone has just one count. This chain links TRBV10-3 with TRBJ2-2; D is possibly TRBD1 (6 bases). Germline loops: CDR1 ENHRY, CDR2 SYGVKD. Trimming shortened V by 6 bases and J by 5 bases, and 13 bases separated the two germline ends. The CDR3 contains 14 residues. CDR3 DNA: TGTGCCATCAGGCGTGGGGGCGATACCGGGGAGCTGTTTTTT. Translating gives CAIRRGGDTGELFF.

DNA for the CDR3: TGTGCCAGCAGTGGCGGCAGACCTCAGCCCCAGCATTTT. The encoded protein is CASSGGRPQPQHF. The chain recombines TRBV2 with TRBJ1-5, with D hard to call. The ends were cut back, 4 bases at V and 6 bases at J, with 10 bases in the middle. Germline V gene lookup returns CDR1 SNHLY and CDR2 FYNNEI. The CDR3 totals 13 residues.

The chain uses TRBV2 and TRBJ2-1, with D perhaps TRBD1 (6 bases). V was clipped by 4 bases and J by 4 bases, with 14 bases between them. The CDR3 is made up of 15 amino acids. From germline, CDR1 is SNHLY and CDR2 FYNNEI. The CDR3 protein is CASSGGRDKYNEQFF. CDR3 coding DNA: TGTGCCAGCAGTGGGGGAAGGGACAAATACAATGAGCAGTTCTTC.